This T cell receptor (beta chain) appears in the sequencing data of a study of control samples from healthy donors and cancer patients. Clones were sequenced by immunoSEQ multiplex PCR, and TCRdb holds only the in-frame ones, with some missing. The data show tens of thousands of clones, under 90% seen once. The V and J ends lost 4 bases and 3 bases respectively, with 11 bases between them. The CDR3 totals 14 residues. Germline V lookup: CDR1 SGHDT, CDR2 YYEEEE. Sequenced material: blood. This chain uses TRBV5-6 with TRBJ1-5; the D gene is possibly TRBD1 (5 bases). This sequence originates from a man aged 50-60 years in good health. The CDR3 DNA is TGTGCCAGCAGCAGTCAGGGACTCAATCAGCCCCAGCATTTT. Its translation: CASSSQGLNQPQHF.